Listed below are T cell receptor beta chains from one sample, sequenced in a study of tumor-infiltrating lymphocytes in glioblastoma multiforme. TCRdb reprocessed the multiplex PCR reads via MiXCR and lists one record per CDR3 protein. Of approximately 13,000 distinct CDR3 sequences listed, 66% are singletons. The sequencing sample was made of brain tumor tissue. Receptors originate from a male donor with glioblastoma. Each CDR3 is given with its conserved first and last residue. D genes are given only for firm matches. Only some rows state a clone size, as once, few, many or a class for expanded clones.

length,V,size,J,D,DNA,CDR3
17,TRBV20-1,NA,TRBJ2-3,NA,TGCAGTGCTAGAAAACGCGTTACTAGAGTCGGCACAGATACGCAGTATTTT,CSARKRVTRVGTDTQYF
15,TRBV11-2,NA,TRBJ2-7,TRBD1,TGTGCCAGCACCATTCCGGGACAGGGCTCCTACGAGCAGTACTTC,CASTIPGQGSYEQYF
17,TRBV6-1,NA,TRBJ2-5,TRBD2,TGTGCCAGCAGTGAAGCCGGAAGACTAGCGGGAATGGAGACCCAGCACTTC,CASSEAGRLAGMETQHF
16,TRBV29-1,NA,TRBJ2-7,TRBD2,TGCAGCGTTGGGCTTAGCGGGTCAACCGGCCGCTACGAGCAGTACTTC,CSVGLSGSTGRYEQYF
14,TRBV6-1,few,TRBJ2-2,TRBD1,TGTGCCAGCAGTGAACAGGGGGACACCGGGGAGCTGTTTTTT,CASSEQGDTGELFF
14,TRBV20-1,few,TRBJ1-1,NA,TGCAGTGCTAGAGGTCACAGCGTGAACACTGAAGCTTTCTTT,CSARGHSVNTEAFF
13,TRBV20-1,NA,TRBJ1-5,NA,TGCAGTGCTAGAGGGGCAATAAATCAGCCTCAGCATTTT,CSARGAINQPQHF
16,TRBV14,many,TRBJ2-7,TRBD2,TGTGCCAGCAGCCGCGGGAGGCCAGGGCCCTTTGTCGAGCAGTACTTC,CASSRGRPGPFVEQYF
16,TRBV11-2,NA,TRBJ2-2,NA,TGTGCCAGCAGCTTAGATCGGTCCGGAGTCTCCGGGGAGCTGTTTTTT,CASSLDRSGVSGELFF
13,TRBV20-1,NA,TRBJ2-5,NA,TGCAGTGCTCCCCGACAGCCCCAAGAGATCCAGTATTTC,CSAPRQPQEIQYF
14,TRBV11-3,once,TRBJ2-2,NA,TGTGCCAGCAGCTCGGGACCCCCCACCGGGGAGCTGTTTTTT,CASSSGPPTGELFF
17,TRBV11-2,NA,TRBJ2-7,NA,TGTGACAGCAGCACAGGACTAGGGGGAAGGTTCGGGGACGAGCAATACTTC,CDSSTGLGGRFGDEQYF
17,TRBV5-1,NA,TRBJ2-3,TRBD2,TGCGCCAGGAGATCGCGACTAGCGGGCCTTAACACAGATACGCGGTATTTT,CARRSRLAGLNTDTRYF
14,TRBV29-1,NA,TRBJ2-1,NA,TGCAGCACTGGGGACGTGAGTTCCTACAATGAGCAGCTCTTC,CSTGDVSSYNEQLF
16,TRBV20-1,NA,TRBJ1-1,NA,TGCAGTGCTCATAATTTAGGGGGGGCGACGAACACTGAAGCTTTCTTT,CSAHNLGGATNTEAFF
17,TRBV5-1,NA,TRBJ2-1,NA,TGCGCCAGCAAGCCCTCAGAGGGAAGGGTTATCTACAATGAGCAGTTCTTC,CASKPSEGRVIYNEQFF
13,TRBV20-1,few,TRBJ2-3,NA,TGCAGTGCTAGAGATATGTCGGGGTATACGCAGTATTTT,CSARDMSGYTQYF
15,TRBV11-1,NA,TRBJ2-3,TRBD1,TGTGCCAGCAACGACCGGGACAGAGACACAGATACGCAGTATTTT,CASNDRDRDTDTQYF